The entry below gives a single T cell receptor beta chain sequence along with its context. Its antigen is not identified. CD4+ T cells from unexposed donors were obtained before the COVID-19 pandemic (2011-2018). After more than eight days of culture, CD4+ T cells were isolated. Cells permitting, SARS-CoV-2 S/N and four cold-coronavirus spikes were tested on unexposed-donor CD4+ T cells. TCRdb keeps only in-frame clones here, not all; method: immunoSEQ multiplex PCR. The sample has 20,000 to 25,000 clones, about three fifths seen once. The data are from a study of CD4 T cells in relation to SARS-CoV-2 and coronaviruses. In the study overall: PBMCs were cultured with antigen for roughly 10 days before TCR beta sequencing. The negative reference was HIV-1 Nef peptide pool or peptide-free culture. Findings and limits, study-wide: SARS-CoV-2-driven expansion was significantly weaker in crossreactive than monoreactive clones.

V was clipped by 2 bases and J by 2 bases, with 11 bases between them. The germline gives CDR1 SGDLS, CDR2 YYNGEE. CDR3 length equals 14 residues. This receptor was taken from a human donor in good health. The sample comprised CD4+ T cells from PBMCs, cultured in vitro. The genes are TRBV9 and TRBJ2-7; D call uncertain. In DNA form, the CDR3 reads TGTGCCAGCAGCGTTGGTCCGATCACCTACGAGCAGTACTTC. Translation: CASSVGPITYEQYF.